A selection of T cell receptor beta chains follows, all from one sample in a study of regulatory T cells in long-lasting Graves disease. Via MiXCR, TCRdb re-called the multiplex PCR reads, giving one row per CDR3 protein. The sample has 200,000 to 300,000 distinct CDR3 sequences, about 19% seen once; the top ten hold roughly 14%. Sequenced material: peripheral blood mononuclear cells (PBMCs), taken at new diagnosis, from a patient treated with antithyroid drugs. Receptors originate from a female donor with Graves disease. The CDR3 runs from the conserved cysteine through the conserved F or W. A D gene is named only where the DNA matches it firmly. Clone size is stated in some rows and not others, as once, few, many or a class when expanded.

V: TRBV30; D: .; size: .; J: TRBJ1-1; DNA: TGTGCCTGGAGTGGGAGTGAAGCTTTCTTT; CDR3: CAWSGSEAFF
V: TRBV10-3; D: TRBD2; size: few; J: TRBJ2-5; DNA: TGTGCCATCAGCCGGAGCGGGGGGGGTGGGGAGACCCAGTACTTC; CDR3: CAISRSGGGGETQYF
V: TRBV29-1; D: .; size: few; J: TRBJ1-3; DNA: TGCAGCGTTGCCAAGGGGTTCTCTGGAAACACCATATATTTT; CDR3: CSVAKGFSGNTIYF
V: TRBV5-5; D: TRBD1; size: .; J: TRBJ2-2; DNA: TGTGCCAGCAGCTTGGGGGTCAGGGGGAACACCGTGGAGCTGTTTTTT; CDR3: CASSLGVRGNTVELFF
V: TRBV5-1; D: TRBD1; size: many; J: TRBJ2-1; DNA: TGCGCCAGCAGCACAGGGGACAGCGGCGCCCAGTTCTTC; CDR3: CASSTGDSGAQFF
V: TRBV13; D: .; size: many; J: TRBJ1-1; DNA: TGTGCCAGCAGCTTAAAAAGGACTGAAGCTTTCTTT; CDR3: CASSLKRTEAFF
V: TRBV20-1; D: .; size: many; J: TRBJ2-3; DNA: TGCAGTGCTAAACAGGGTTTTAGAGATACGCAGTATTTT; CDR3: CSAKQGFRDTQYF
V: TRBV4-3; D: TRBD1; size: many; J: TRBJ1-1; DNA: TGCGCCAGCAGGCAAGCGGGACAGGGTAACACTGAAGCTTTCTTT; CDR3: CASRQAGQGNTEAFF
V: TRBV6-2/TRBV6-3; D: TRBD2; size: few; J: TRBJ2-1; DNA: TGTGCCAGCAGTAGACTAGCGGGAGGGCCCGGTGTTGGGTTCTTC; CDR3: CASSRLAGGPGVGFF
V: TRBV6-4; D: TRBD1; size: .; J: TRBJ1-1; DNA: TGTGCCAGCAGCACCGACGGCGGGACAGGGACTGAAGCTTTCTTT; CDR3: CASSTDGGTGTEAFF
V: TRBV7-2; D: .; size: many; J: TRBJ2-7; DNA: TGTGCCAGCAGCCCTGGACTACTTTCCTCCTACGAGCAGTACTTC; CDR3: CASSPGLLSSYEQYF
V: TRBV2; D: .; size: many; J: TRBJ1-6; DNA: TGTGCCAGCATAAACAGGGCCTCCTATAATTCACCCCTCCACTTT; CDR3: CASINRASYNSPLHF
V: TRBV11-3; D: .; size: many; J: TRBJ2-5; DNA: TGTGCCAGCAGCTCCCCATGGGGAGAAGAGACCCAGTACTTC; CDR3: CASSSPWGEETQYF
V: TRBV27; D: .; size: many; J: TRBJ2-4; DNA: TGTGCCAGCAGTTTGACTCAGGGGGCCAAAAACATTCAGTACTTC; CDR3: CASSLTQGAKNIQYF
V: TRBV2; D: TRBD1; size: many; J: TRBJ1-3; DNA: TGTGCCAGCATGAGACAGGGGGCCCCTGGAAACACCATATATTTT; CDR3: CASMRQGAPGNTIYF
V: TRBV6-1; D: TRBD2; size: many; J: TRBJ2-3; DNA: TGTGCCAGCAGTCCCACTACTAGCGGCACAGATACGCAGTATTTT; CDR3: CASSPTTSGTDTQYF
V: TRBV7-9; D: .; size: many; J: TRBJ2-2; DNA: TGTGCCAGCAGCCCAGGGAACGGACCCACCGGGGAGCTGTTTTTT; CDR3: CASSPGNGPTGELFF
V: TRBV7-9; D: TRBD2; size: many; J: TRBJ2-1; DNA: TGTGCCAGCAGCCCCCATAGCGGGAGGGGCAATGAGCAGTTCTTC; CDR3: CASSPHSGRGNEQFF
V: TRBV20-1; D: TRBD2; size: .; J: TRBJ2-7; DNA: TGCAGTGTTTTACCGGGACTAGCGGGGGGCCTCTCCTACGAGCAGTACTTC; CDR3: CSVLPGLAGGLSYEQYF
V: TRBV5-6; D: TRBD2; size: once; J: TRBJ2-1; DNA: TGTGCCAGCAGCAAGATCGGGACTAGCGGGACCCATGAGCAGTTCTTC; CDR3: CASSKIGTSGTHEQFF
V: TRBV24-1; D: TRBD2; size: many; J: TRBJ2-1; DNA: TGTGCCACCAGTGATCCCCCTGGGGGGAGGGTTGCGATCCATGAGCAGTTCTTC; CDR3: CATSDPPGGRVAIHEQFF
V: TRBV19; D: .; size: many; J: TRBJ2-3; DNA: TGTGCCAGTAGTATGGGGGCTGGCACAGATACGCAGTATTTT; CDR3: CASSMGAGTDTQYF
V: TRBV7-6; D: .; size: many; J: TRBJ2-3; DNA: TGTGCCAGCAGCCGAGCCCGGGACACAGCGACAGATACGCAGTATTTT; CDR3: CASSRARDTATDTQYF
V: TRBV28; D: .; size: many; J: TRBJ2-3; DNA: TGTGCCAGCAGCGGGGGAGTTACTAGCACAGATACGCAGTATTTT; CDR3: CASSGGVTSTDTQYF
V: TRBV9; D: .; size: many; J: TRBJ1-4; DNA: TGTGCCAGCAGCGTAAGTCCAGACCGTAATGAAAAACTGTTTTTT; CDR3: CASSVSPDRNEKLFF
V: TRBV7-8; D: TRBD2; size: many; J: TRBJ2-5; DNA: TGTGCCAGCAGCTCCCGAGGGACTAGCGGACAAGAGACCCAGTACTTC; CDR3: CASSSRGTSGQETQYF
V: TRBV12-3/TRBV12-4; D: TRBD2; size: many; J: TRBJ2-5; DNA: TGTGCCAGCAGCAGCGGACTAGCGGAAGGAAGATTCCAAGAGACCCAGTACTTC; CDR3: CASSSGLAEGRFQETQYF
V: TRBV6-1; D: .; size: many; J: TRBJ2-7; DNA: TGTGCCAGCAGGCGAGATCCCGGGAGTTACGAGCAGTACTTC; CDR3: CASRRDPGSYEQYF
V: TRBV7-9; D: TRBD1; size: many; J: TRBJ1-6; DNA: TGTGCCAGCAGCTTAGAACGGACAGGAAGAAATTCACCCCTCCACTTT; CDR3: CASSLERTGRNSPLHF
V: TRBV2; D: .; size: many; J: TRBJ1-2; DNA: TGTGCCAGCACCCGGGACTCCTCCAACTATGGCTACACCTTC; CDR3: CASTRDSSNYGYTF
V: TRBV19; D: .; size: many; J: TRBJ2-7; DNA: TGTGCCAGTGAGGCGCCGTCCTACGAGCAGTACTTC; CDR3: CASEAPSYEQYF
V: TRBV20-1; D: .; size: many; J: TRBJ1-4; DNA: TGCAGTGCTAAAGGACAGAGTAATAATGAAAAACTGTTTTTT; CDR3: CSAKGQSNNEKLFF
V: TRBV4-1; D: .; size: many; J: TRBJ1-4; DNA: TGCGCCAGCAGCCACCCTAGGGCTAATGAAAAACTGTTTTTT; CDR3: CASSHPRANEKLFF
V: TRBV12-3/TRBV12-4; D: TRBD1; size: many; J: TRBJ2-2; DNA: TGTGCCAGCAGTTACAGGGGGCAGAACACCGGGGAGCTGTTTTTT; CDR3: CASSYRGQNTGELFF
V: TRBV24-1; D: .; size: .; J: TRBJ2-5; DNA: TGTGCCACCAGTGATTTGAGGACGGAGAACCAAGAGACCCAGTACTTC; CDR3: CATSDLRTENQETQYF
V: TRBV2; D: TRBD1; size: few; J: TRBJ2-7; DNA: TGTGCCAGCCGTCCAGGGGGTACGGACTTGGAGCAGTACTTC; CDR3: CASRPGGTDLEQYF
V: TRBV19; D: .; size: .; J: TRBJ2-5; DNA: TGTGCCAGTAGTCCCAGGGGAGCGGGGACCGGGGAGACCCAGTACTTC; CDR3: CASSPRGAGTGETQYF
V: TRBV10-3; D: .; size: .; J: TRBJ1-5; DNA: TGTGCCATCAGATCAGGGGACTTGTATAGCAATCAGCCCCAGCATTTT; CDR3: CAIRSGDLYSNQPQHF
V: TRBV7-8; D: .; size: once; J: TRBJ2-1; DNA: TGTGCCAGCAGCTCACCAGGGAAGGATGAGCAGTTCTTC; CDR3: CASSSPGKDEQFF
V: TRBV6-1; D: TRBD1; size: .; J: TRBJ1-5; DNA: TGTGCCAGCAGTCGAACAGGGGTTCAGCCCCAGCATTTT; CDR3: CASSRTGVQPQHF
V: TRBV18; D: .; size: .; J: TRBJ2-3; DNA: TGTGCCAGCTCCCCTCGAGGCACCCCCGGGGTTGCTTCGGCAGATACGCAGTATTTT; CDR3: CASSPRGTPGVASADTQYF
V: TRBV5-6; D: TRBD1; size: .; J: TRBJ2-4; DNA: TGTGCCAGCAGCTTGACGGGACAGGTCGACATTCAGTACTTC; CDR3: CASSLTGQVDIQYF
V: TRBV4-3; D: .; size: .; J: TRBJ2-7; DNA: TGCGAGCCCAGCCCCGAAAACTATTGCGAGCAGTACTTC; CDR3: CEPSPENYCEQYF
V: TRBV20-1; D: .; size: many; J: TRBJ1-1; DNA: TGCAGTGCTAGAGACCTACCCGATTATTTCTTT; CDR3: CSARDLPDYFF
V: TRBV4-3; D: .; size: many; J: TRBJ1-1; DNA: TGCGCCAGCAGCCAAGATTGGCGAGGGGAATCTGCTTTCTTT; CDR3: CASSQDWRGESAFF
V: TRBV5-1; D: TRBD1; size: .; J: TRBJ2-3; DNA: TGCGCCAGCAGCCAAGAACAGGGGGCCCAAACGCAGTATTTT; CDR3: CASSQEQGAQTQYF
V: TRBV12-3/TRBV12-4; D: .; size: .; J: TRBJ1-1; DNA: TGTGCCAGCAGCCGAATCAGGGAGAACACTGAAGCTTTCTTT; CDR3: CASSRIRENTEAFF
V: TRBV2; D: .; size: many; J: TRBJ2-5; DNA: TGTGCCAGCAGTGAAGGGATCGGGTCCAGGGGAAAGACCCAGTACTTC; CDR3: CASSEGIGSRGKTQYF
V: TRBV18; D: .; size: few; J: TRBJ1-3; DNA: TGTGCCAGCTCACCAGGGGTCGATAGCTCTGGAAACACCATATATTTT; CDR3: CASSPGVDSSGNTIYF
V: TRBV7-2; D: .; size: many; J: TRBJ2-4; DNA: TGTGCCAGCAGCTTAGATTTCTGGAAAAACATTCAGTACTTC; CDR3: CASSLDFWKNIQYF
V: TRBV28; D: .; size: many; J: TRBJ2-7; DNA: TGTGCCAGCAGTTTGCAGGGCCCCTACGAGCAGTACTTC; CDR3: CASSLQGPYEQYF
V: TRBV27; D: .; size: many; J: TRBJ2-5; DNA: TGTGCCAGCAGCTCGGACCGGTGGGGCCAAGAGACCCAGTACTTC; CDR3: CASSSDRWGQETQYF
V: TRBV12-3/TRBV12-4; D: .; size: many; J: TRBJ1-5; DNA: TGTGCCAGCAGTGGGAGTAGCAATCAGCCCCAGCATTTT; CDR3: CASSGSSNQPQHF
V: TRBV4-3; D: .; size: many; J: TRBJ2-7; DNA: TGCGCCAGCAGCCGCGACCGGGACGGTTCCTACGAGCAGTACTTC; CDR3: CASSRDRDGSYEQYF
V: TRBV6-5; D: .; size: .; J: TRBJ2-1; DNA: TGTGCCAGCAGTTACTTAGGGCAGCAGTTCTTC; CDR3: CASSYLGQQFF
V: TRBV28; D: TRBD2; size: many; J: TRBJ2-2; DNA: TGTGCCAGCAGTATAGCGGGGAAGAACACCGGGGAGCTGTTTTTT; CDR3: CASSIAGKNTGELFF
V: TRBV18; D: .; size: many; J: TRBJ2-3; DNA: TGTGCCAGCGCCCGGGATATGCAGTATTTT; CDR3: CASARDMQYF
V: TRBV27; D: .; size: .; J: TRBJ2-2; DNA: TGTGCCAGCAGTTTGACGGATCCCGGGGAGCTGTTTTTT; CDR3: CASSLTDPGELFF
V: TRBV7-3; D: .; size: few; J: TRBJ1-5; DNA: TGTGCCAGGCTGGGGGTGCGGAATCAGCCCCAGCATTTT; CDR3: CARLGVRNQPQHF
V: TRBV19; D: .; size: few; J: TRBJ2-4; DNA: TGTGCCAGTAGTGAGACAGGAAACATTCAGTACTTC; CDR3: CASSETGNIQYF